This TCR beta chain was identified in a study of T cell changes during pregnancy in multiple sclerosis (dated by TCRdb to about 2019). Study-wide context: In women with multiple sclerosis, the researchers looked at how the T cell repertoire shifted as pregnancy progressed.

This clone appeared once. There is no known antigen for this receptor. No base qualities exist here, and no much larger clone lies one base off it. The library was prepared using the immunoSEQ multiplex PCR assay. Imported from immuneACCESS, the table was reduced by TCRdb to in-frame sequences with V and J called. These copies leave out some clones; in studies compared against another copy, an unresolved V gene accounts for under half, and the cause of the remainder is not known. This sample has approximately 25,000 clones in its table, and 88% of those were observed once. Of the sample, around 0.79% falls within the top ten clones. From cysteine to phenylalanine, the CDR3 is 15 amino acids long. CDR3 DNA is the only sequence kept; it has 45 bases, read in frame from the first base. Here V drops 6 bases and J drops 3 bases, and the junction holds 9 bases not matched to any gene. CDR1 and CDR2 were assigned from the germline V gene as MNHEY and SVGAGI.

Material: CD4+ T cells from peripheral blood mononuclear cells, obtained in the first trimester of pregnancy. The source is a female donor in good health, enrolled as a control in a pregnancy study. Rearrangement joined TRBV6-5 to TRBJ2-7, and 9 junctional nucleotides match TRBD2. The CDR3 region has the sequence CASSDPSGARYEQYF. The DNA sequence is given as TGTGCCAGCAGCGACCCTAGCGGGGCTCGCTACGAGCAGTACTTC.